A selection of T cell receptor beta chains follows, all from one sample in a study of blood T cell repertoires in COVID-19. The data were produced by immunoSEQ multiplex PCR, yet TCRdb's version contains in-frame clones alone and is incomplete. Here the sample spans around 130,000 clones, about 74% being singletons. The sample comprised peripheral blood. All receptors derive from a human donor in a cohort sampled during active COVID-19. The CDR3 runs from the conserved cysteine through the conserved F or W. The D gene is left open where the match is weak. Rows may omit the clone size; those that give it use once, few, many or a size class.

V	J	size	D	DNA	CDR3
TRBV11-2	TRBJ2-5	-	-	TGTGCCAGCAGCTTAGATACTAGAACCACCGGGGAGACCCAGTACTTC	CASSLDTRTTGETQYF
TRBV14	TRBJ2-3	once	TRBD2	TGTGCCAGCAGCCAGGGGACTAGCGGGAGTCTTGGGACAGATACGCAGTATTTT	CASSQGTSGSLGTDTQYF
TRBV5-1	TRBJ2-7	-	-	TGCGCCAGCAGCTTCAGAGCAGGCTACGAGCAGTACTTC	CASSFRAGYEQYF
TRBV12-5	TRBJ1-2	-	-	TGTGCTAGTGCCGAGGGTGGGTCTGGCTACACCTTC	CASAEGGSGYTF
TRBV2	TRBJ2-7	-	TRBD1	TGTGCCAGCAGTCCGGGACAGGGGATTAGCGAGCAGTACTTC	CASSPGQGISEQYF
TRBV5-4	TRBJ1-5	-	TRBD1	TGTGCCAGCAGCTCTCAGGGGGATAGCAATCAGCCCCAGCATTTT	CASSSQGDSNQPQHF
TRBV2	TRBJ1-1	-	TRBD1	TGTGCCAGCAGGGGTGGCCGACAGGGGGACACTGAAGCTTTCTTT	CASRGGRQGDTEAFF
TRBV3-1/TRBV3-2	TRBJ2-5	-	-	TGTGCCAGCAGCCAGAGCTTCGAGACCCAGTACTTC	CASSQSFETQYF
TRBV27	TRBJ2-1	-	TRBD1	TGTGCCAGCAGTCCCGGGACAGGGTTCTACAATGAGCAGTTCTTC	CASSPGTGFYNEQFF
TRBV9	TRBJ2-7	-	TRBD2	TGTGCCAGCAGCGCTAGCGGGGGACCCCACGAGCAGTACTTC	CASSASGGPHEQYF
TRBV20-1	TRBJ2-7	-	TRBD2	TGCAGTGCTAGTCCTGCGGGAGGGCGCTTGGACGAGCAGTACTTC	CSASPAGGRLDEQYF
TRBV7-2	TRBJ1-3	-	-	TGTGCCAGCAGCTTAATGGGGGGAGCTGGAAACACCATATATTTT	CASSLMGGAGNTIYF
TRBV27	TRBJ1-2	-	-	TGTGCCAGCAGTGAGACAGGTCGCTATGGCTACACCTTC	CASSETGRYGYTF
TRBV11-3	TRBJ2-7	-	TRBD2	TGTGCCAGCAGCTCCCGGACTAGCGAGGCCTCCTACGAGCAGTACTTC	CASSSRTSEASYEQYF
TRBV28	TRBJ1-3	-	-	TGTGCCAGCAGTTTAAGTAACCCTTGGGCAGCCCGGGGGGGAAACACCATATATTTT	CASSLSNPWAARGGNTIYF